These 9 T cell receptor beta chains were sequenced from one sample in a study of neurological immune-mediated disorders. TCRdb reprocessed the 5' RACE reads via MiXCR and lists one record per CDR3 protein. This table holds roughly 40,000 distinct CDR3 sequences, 2% to 3% found once. The sequencing sample was made of PBMCs. The receptors stem from a man between 45 and 60 years old with multiple sclerosis.

This clonotype was counted many times. CDR3 in DNA: TGTGCCAGCAGTGTTTTTTGGGGTGAGCAGTTCTTC. Residues: CASSVFWGEQFF. V and J are TRBV6-2 or TRBV6-3 and TRBJ2-1, with no clear D. V lost 5 bases and J lost 9, with 11 bases in between. This CDR3 comprises 12 residues. Germline V lookup: CDR1 MNHEY, CDR2 SVGEGT.

In its sample, this clonotype was seen many times. This chain joins TRBV27 and TRBJ1-5; D is ambiguous. Germline V lookup: CDR1 MNHEY, CDR2 SMNVEV (reference sequence). The CDR3 is made up of 13 amino acids. With 6 bases removed from V and 3 bases from J, the gap between germline ends came to 9 bases. CDR3 DNA: TGTGCCAGCAGATGGACGTTCAATCAGCCCCAGCATTTT. The encoded protein is CASRWTFNQPQHF.

This clonotype came up a few times. CDR3: CASSILIGGALEKLFF. The CDR3, as DNA: TGTGCCAGCAGCATCCTCATTGGGGGCGCTCTTGAAAAACTGTTTTTT. The chain combines TRBV7-9 with TRBJ1-4, with a weak D call TRBD1 (6 bases). CDR3 length equals 16 residues. CDR1 is SEHNR and CDR2 is FQNEAQ in the germline V gene (reference sequence). V was trimmed by 5 bases and J by 7 bases, leaving 20 bases between them.

This clonotype was observed many times. The gene calls are TRBV20-1 and TRBJ1-5; D remains unclear. Per germline, CDR1 DFQATT and CDR2 SNEGSKA (reference sequence). Between the trimmed V and J ends, which lost 6 bases and 4 bases, there was a span of 10 bases. CDR3 length: 12 amino acids. The CDR3: CSAGGRNQPQHF. In nucleotides, the CDR3 is TGCAGTGCGGGCGGTCGTAATCAGCCCCAGCATTTT.

This clonotype was seen repeatedly, ten times or more. V gene TRBV20-1 combines with J gene TRBJ2-5; 7 bases map to TRBD1. Germline V CDR1 and CDR2: DFQATT, SNEGSKA (reference sequence). CDR3 length: 12 amino acids. V lost 3 bases, J lost 4 bases, and 2 bases stayed unmatched. The CDR3 DNA is TGCAGTGCTAGTAGACAGGGAGAGACCCAGTACTTC. It codes for CSASRQGETQYF.

In this sample, this clonotype turned up many times. As DNA, the CDR3 is TGTGCCAGCAGCCCCCGGGATGAAAAACTGTTTTTT. Translating it yields CASSPRDEKLFF. This chain connects TRBV28 to TRBJ1-4; D gene ambiguous. Trimming cost V 6 bases and J 6 bases, with 8 bases left between them. Germline lookup yields CDR1 MDHEN and CDR2 SYDVKM. The CDR3 is 12 residues long.

This clonotype was seen ten or more times. The chain is built from TRBV5-6 and TRBJ2-3; D is perhaps TRBD1 or TRBD2 (6 bases each). The CDR3 has 14 residues. The germline gives CDR1 SGHDT, CDR2 YYEEEE. With 2 bases removed from V and 4 bases from J, the gap between germline ends came to 11 bases. The CDR3 sequence is CASSFTGAADTQYF. DNA of the CDR3: TGTGCCAGCAGCTTCACGGGGGCGGCAGATACGCAGTATTTT.

This clonotype was seen at least ten times. The CDR3 DNA reads TGTGCCAGCAGCTGGGACAGGGGGCATAGCAATCAGCCCCAGCATTTT. This codes for CASSWDRGHSNQPQHF. The genes are TRBV12-3 or TRBV12-4 and TRBJ1-5, with 12 bases fitting TRBD1. The CDR3 totals 16 residues. Trimming took 6 bases from V and 0 from J; bases not matched to a gene: 3.

In its sample, this clonotype was seen many times. The CDR3 DNA is TGTGCCAGCAGTGACCTGACCGGGACGAAGTATTTT. Translation gives CASSDLTGTKYF. The rearrangement joins TRBV6-4 to TRBJ2-3, with D perhaps matching TRBD1 or TRBD2 (5 bases each). V was clipped by 2 bases and J by 13 bases, with 13 bases between them. The CDR3 sequence is 12 residues long. CDR1 is MRHNA and CDR2 is SNTAGT in the germline V gene.